These T cell receptor beta chains were read from a single sample in a study of T cell responses to AZD1222 COVID-19 vaccine. Sequencing was performed with immunoSEQ multiplex PCR; in TCRdb, only in-frame clones are kept and a portion is missing. The sample lists roughly 120,000 clones, about 90% occurring once. Specimen: peripheral blood, collected on day 0 of AZD1222 vaccination. These receptors came from an adult in good health. The CDR3 runs from the conserved cysteine through the conserved F or W. A D gene is named only where the DNA matches it firmly.

d_call	v_call	cdr3_length	j_call	cdr3_aa
.	TRBV7-8	13	TRBJ1-2	CASSYSGTYGYTF
.	TRBV6-5	14	TRBJ2-1	CATGDLRSYNEQFF
.	TRBV19	13	TRBJ2-7	CASSTGRGYEQYF
TRBD2	TRBV5-4	14	TRBJ2-3	CASSLGLDTDTQYF
.	TRBV21-1	14	TRBJ1-1	CASSEIQGRTEAFF
.	TRBV19	13	TRBJ2-7	CASSIVSGYEQYF
TRBD1	TRBV7-9	15	TRBJ1-2	CASSQKRGQNYGYTF
TRBD2	TRBV7-9	15	TRBJ2-1	CASSPPGLLMNEQFF
TRBD1	TRBV24-1	13	TRBJ1-5	CATSDYRGENQHF
.	TRBV3-1/TRBV3-2	14	TRBJ1-1	CASSQGLTNTEAFF
.	TRBV19	13	TRBJ2-7	CASSPTDSYEQYF
.	TRBV29-1	12	TRBJ1-2	CSVEGRFYGYTF
.	TRBV15	14	TRBJ2-4	CATSKHKAKNIQYF
TRBD2	TRBV5-5	16	TRBJ2-5	CASSLNSGGTAETQYF
.	TRBV10-2	12	TRBJ2-3	CASKISTDTQYF
.	TRBV5-1	15	TRBJ1-1	CASSLEFGGNTEAFF
TRBD2	TRBV4-2	16	TRBJ2-3	CASSQGIAGGTDTQYF